This record looks at one TCR beta chain sequence and its context. Antigen: not known. This entry belongs to a study of cytomegalovirus exposure and HLA in healthy donors. Study conclusions and caveats: Researchers reported in a later analysis that common viral pathogens appeared linked to several top clusters. A few chains tied to CMV proved CMV antigen-specific in vitro. A previous analysis found most TCR beta V segments productive roughly 90% or roughly 30% of the time. Exclusion applied to some V segments, including TRBV6-2 and TRBV6-3, as they were indistinguishable.

13 Jbeta primers and 60 Vbeta primers were used for the PCR. Using immunoSEQ multiplex PCR, the repertoire was profiled, and TCRdb retains in-frame clones only, with some absent. This listing includes about 160,000 clones. Germline loops: CDR1 SGHRS, CDR2 YFSETQ. The CDR3 length is 17 residues. V lost 4 bases and J lost 1, with 20 bases in between. The specimen was PBMCs. The gene calls are TRBV5-1 and TRBJ1-2; D might be TRBD1 (6 bases). This TCR derives from a man in his thirties or forties in good health and CMV-seronegative. For the CDR3, the DNA is TGCGCCAGCAGCCCAATCCCGGGGGGGGCTGGTAACTATGGCTACACCTTC. This translates into CASSPIPGGAGNYGYTF. Full variable domain (remainder filled in from reference TRBV5-1 and TRBJ1-2): KAGVTQTPRYLIKTRGQQVTLSCSPISGHRSVSWYQQTPGQGLQFLFEYFSETQRNKGNFPGRFSGRQFSNSRSEMNVSTLELGDSALYLCASSPIPGGAGNYGYTFGSGTRLTVV.